This paragraph reports one T cell receptor (beta chain). The record originates from a study of low-dose radiotherapy and immunotherapy resistance in tumors. The CDR3 contains 15 residues. V dropped 4 bases and J dropped 0 bases, with 13 bases sitting between them. Germline values: CDR1 SGHRS, CDR2 YFSETQ. First-strand cDNA used TRAV- and TRBV-specific primers, covering alpha and beta chains. The TCRs were subjected to amplification over about 19 PCR cycles employing a constant-region primer in conjunction with a V-primer adapter. TCRdb used MiXCR to reprocess the reads, holding one entry per CDR3 protein. The sample lists around 6,700 distinct CDR3 sequences, 55% to 75% occurring once.

The sequence was obtained from a human donor with advanced metastatic prostate, ovarian, gallbladder or colorectal cancer (not recorded which). This table probably holds off-target reads from a library built for another chain. This chain joins TRBV5-1 and TRBJ1-1; D ambiguous. The chain's CDR3 is CASSREGVMNTEAFF. The CDR3 DNA follows: TGCGCCAGCAGCAGGGAGGGAGTCATGAACACTGAAGCTTTCTTT.